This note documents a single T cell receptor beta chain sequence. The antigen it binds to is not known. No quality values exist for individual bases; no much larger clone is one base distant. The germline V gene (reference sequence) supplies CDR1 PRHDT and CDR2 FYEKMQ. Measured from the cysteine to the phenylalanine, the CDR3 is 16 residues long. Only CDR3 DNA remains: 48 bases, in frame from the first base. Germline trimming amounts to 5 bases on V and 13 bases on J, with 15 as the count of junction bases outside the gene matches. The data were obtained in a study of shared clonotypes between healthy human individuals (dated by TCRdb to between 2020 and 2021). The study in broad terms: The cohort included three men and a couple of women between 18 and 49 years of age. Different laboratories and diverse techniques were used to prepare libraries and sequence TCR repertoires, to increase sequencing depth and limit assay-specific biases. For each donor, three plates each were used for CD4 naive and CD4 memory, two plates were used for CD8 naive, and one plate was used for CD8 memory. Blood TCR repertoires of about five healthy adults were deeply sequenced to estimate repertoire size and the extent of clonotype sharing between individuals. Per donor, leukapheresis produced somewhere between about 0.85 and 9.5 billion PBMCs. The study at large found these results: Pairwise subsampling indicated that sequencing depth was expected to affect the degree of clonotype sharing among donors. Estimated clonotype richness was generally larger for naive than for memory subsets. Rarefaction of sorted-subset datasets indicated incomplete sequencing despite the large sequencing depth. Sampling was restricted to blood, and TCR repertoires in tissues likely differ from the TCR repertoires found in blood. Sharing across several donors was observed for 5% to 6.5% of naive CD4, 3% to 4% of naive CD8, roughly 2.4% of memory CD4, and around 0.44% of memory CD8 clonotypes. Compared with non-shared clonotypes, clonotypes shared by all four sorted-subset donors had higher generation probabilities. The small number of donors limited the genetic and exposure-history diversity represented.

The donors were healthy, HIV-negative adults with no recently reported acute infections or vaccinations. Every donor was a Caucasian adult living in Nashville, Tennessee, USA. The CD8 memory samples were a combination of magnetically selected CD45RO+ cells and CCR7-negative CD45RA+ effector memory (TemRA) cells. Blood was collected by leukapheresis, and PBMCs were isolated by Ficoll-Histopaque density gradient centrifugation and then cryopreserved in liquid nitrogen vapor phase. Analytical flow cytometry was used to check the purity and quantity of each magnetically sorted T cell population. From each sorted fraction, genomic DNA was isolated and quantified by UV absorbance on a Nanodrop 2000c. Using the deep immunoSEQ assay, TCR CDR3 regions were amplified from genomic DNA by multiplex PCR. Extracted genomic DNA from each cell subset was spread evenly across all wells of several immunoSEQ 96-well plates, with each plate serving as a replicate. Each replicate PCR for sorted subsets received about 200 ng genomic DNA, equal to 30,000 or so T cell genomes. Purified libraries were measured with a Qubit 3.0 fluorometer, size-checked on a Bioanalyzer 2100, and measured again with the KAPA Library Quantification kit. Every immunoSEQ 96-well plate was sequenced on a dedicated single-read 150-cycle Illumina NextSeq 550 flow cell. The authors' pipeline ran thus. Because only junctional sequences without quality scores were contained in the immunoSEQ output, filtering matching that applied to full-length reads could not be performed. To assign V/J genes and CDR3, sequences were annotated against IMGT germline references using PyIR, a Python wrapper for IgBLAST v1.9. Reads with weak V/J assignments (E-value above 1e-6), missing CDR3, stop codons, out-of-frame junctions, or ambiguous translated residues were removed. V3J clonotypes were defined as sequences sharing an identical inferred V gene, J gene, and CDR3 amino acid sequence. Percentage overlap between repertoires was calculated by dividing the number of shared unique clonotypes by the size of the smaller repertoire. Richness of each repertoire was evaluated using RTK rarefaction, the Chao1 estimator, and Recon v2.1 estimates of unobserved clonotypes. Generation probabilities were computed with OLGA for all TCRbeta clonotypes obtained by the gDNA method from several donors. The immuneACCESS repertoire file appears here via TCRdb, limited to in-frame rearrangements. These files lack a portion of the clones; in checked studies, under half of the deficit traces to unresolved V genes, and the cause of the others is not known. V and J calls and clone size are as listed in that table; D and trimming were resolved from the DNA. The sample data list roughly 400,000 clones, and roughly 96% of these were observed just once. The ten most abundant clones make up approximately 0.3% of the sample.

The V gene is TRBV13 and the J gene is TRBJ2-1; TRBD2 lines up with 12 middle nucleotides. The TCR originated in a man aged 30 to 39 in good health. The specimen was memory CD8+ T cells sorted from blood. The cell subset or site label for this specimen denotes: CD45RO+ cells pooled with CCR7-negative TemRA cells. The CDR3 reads CASSPPGLAGSGLQFF. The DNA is TGTGCCAGCAGCCCCCCTGGACTAGCGGGGAGTGGCTTACAGTTCTTC.